This passage covers 9 T cell receptor beta chains from one sample sequenced in a study of T cells in tumors after PD-1 blockade. The table came from immunoSEQ multiplex PCR; TCRdb's copy has only in-frame clones and leaves some out. The table records some 66,000 clones, 74% of them present only once. The sample in question was PBMCs, obtained after anti-PD-1 treatment. These receptors came from a human donor with basal cell carcinoma.

A single count supports this clone. This chain uses TRBV2 with TRBJ2-2; TRBD1 aligns across 12 bases. Germline trimming cut 6 bases from V and 5 bases from J; bases unmatched to any gene: 7. CDR1 SNHLY and CDR2 FYNNEI come from the germline V gene. The CDR3 is 16 residues long. The CDR3 DNA reads TGTGCCAGCAGGGGACAGGGGGCGTTGGTAACCGGGGAGCTGTTTTTT. It translates to CASRGQGALVTGELFF.

This clone showed up just a few times. The chain is built from TRBV7-9 and TRBJ1-5; 8 bases agree with TRBD1. This CDR3 has 14 residues. The trim removed 4 bases at V and 7 bases at J, leaving 6 bases unmatched. Germline loops: CDR1 SEHNR, CDR2 FQNEAQ (reference sequence). The DNA of the CDR3 is TGTGCCAGCAGCTATGGACAGGGTCTCCAGCCCCAGCATTTT. Amino acid sequence: CASSYGQGLQPQHF. Filled out from reference TRBV7-9 and TRBJ1-5, the complete variable domain reads DTGVSQNPRHKITKRGQNVTFRCDPISEHNRLYWYRQTLGQGPEFLTYFQNEAQLEKSRLLSDRFSAERPKGSFSTLEIQRTEQGDSAMYLCASSYGQGLQPQHFGDGTRLSIL.

This clone was picked up a small number of times. The gene calls are TRBV23-1 and TRBJ2-7, with D perhaps given as TRBD1 or TRBD2 (7 bases each). TRBV23-1 is an open reading frame whose function is uncertain. The CDR3 runs 15 residues. The V and J ends lost 6 bases and 3 bases respectively, with 18 bases between them. CDR3 in DNA: TGCGCCAGCAGCCTTACAGGGGAGGGATACTACGAGCAGTACTTC. Amino acids: CASSLTGEGYYEQYF.

The chain is built from TRBV30 and TRBJ2-3; maybe TRBD1 (6 bases). CDR3 size: 13 residues. The germline CDR1 and CDR2 sequences are GTSNPN and SVGIG (reference sequence). Trimming stripped 4 bases from V and 5 bases from J, with 13 bases between. CDR3 nucleotide sequence: TGTGCCTGGAATGGGCAGGGGAAAGATACGCAGTATTTT. Encoded protein: CAWNGQGKDTQYF.

The DNA for the CDR3 is TGCGCCAGCAGTGAGCGAGATTCCTGGAAGTCCCATCAGCCCCAGCATTTT. Amino acid sequence: CASSERDSWKSHQPQHF. The chain combines TRBV10-2 with TRBJ1-5; D unresolved. V lost 2 bases and J lost 5, with 19 bases in between. The CDR3 loop spans 17 amino acids. CDR1 is WSHSY and CDR2 is SAAADI in the germline V gene.

The J gene is TRBJ1-1, the V gene TRBV15; no firm D call. Germline loops: CDR1 LNHNV, CDR2 YYDKDF (reference sequence). The CDR3 has 15 amino acids. V was pared by 1 base and J by 2 bases, with 11 bases between. The CDR3 nucleotides are TGTGCCACCAGCAGAGGTGCCGGACCCAACACTGAAGCTTTCTTT. Amino acid sequence: CATSRGAGPNTEAFF. The full variable domain, rest sourced from reference TRBV15 and TRBJ1-1, is DAMVIQNPRYQVTQFGKPVTLSCSQTLNHNVMYWYQQKSSQAPKLLFHYYDKDFNNEADTPDNFQSRRPNTSFCFLDIRSPGLGDTAMYLCATSRGAGPNTEAFFGQGTRLTVV.

The chain uses TRBV18 and TRBJ2-3; 8 bases fit TRBD1. The V and J ends lost 1 base and 0 bases, in that order; junction bases with no gene match: 3. Germline assignment: CDR1 KGHSH and CDR2 LQKENI. The CDR3 extends over 16 amino acids. The CDR3 coding sequence is TGTGCCAGCTCACCACGACAGGGGTCTAGCACAGATACGCAGTATTTT. Its protein product is CASSPRQGSSTDTQYF.

V usage is TRBV16 and J usage is TRBJ2-7; a possible D gene is TRBD2 (5 bases). The CDR3 is 16 amino acids. Germline V gives CDR1 KGHSY, CDR2 FQNENV. The germline V and J ends were trimmed by 3 bases and 3 bases, with 18 bases remaining between them. CDR3 bases: TGTGCCAGCAGCCAGCTGGACTTATCGTGGGTCTACGAGCAGTACTTC. Encoded protein: CASSQLDLSWVYEQYF.

The V and J genes are TRBV19 and TRBJ2-2, with a weak D call TRBD1 (5 bases). Per the germline V gene, CDR1 is LNHDA and CDR2 is SQIVND (reference sequence). This CDR3 spans 15 amino acids. Trimming removed 6 bases at V and 1 base at J, with 12 bases between. As DNA, the CDR3 is TGTGCCAGTAGGGGCGTCAGGGAGAACACCGGGGAGCTGTTTTTT. The encoded protein is CASRGVRENTGELFF.